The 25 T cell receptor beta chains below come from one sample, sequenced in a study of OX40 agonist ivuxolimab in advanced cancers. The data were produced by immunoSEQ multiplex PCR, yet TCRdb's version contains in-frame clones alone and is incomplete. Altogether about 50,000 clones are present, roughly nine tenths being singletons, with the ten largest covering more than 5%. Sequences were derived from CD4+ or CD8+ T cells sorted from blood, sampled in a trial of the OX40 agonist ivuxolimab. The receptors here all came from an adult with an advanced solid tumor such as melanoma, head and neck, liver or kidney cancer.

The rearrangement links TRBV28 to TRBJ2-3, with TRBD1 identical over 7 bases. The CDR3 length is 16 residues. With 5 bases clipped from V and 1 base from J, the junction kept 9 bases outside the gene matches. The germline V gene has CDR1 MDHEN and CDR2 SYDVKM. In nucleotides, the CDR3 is TGTGCCAGCAGTCCGTTTACAGGGGCTGGCACAGATACGCAGTATTTT. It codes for CASSPFTGAGTDTQYF. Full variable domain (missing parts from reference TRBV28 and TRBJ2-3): DVKVTQSSRYLVKRTGEKVFLECVQDMDHENMFWYRQDPGLGLRLIYFSYDVKMKEKGDIPEGYSVSREKKERFSLILESASTNQTSMYLCASSPFTGAGTDTQYFGPGTRLTVL.

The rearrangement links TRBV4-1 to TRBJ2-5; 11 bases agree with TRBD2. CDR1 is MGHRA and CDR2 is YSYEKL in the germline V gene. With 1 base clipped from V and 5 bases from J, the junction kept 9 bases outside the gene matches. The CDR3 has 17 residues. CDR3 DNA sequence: TGCGCCAGCAGCCAAGGTGGTAGCGGGGGGGCCTTGGAGACCCAGTACTTC. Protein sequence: CASSQGGSGGALETQYF.

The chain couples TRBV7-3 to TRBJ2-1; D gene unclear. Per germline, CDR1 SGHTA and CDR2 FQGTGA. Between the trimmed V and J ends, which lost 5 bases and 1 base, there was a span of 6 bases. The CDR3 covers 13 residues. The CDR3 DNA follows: TGTGCCAGCAGCCCCGAGTCCTACAATGAGCAGTTCTTC. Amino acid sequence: CASSPESYNEQFF.

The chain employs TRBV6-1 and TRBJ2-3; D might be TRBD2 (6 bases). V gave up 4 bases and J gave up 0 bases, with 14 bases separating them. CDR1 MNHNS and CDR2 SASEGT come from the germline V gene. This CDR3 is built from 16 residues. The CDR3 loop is CASSGLGGPSTDTQYF. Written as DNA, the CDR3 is TGTGCCAGCAGTGGACTCGGGGGTCCCAGCACAGATACGCAGTATTTT.

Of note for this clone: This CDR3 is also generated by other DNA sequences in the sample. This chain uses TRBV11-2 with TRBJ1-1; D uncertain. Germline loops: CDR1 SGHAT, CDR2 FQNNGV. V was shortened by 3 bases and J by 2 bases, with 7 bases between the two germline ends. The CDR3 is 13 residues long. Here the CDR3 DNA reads TGTGCCAGCAGCTTTGGGTTAAACACTGAAGCTTTCTTT. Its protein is CASSFGLNTEAFF.

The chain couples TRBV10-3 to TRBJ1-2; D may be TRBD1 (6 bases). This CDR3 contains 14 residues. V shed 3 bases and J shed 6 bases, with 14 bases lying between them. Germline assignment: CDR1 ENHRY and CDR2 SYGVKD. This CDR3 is CAISDVGQGHGYTF. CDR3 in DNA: TGTGCCATCAGTGACGTGGGCCAGGGGCATGGCTACACCTTC.

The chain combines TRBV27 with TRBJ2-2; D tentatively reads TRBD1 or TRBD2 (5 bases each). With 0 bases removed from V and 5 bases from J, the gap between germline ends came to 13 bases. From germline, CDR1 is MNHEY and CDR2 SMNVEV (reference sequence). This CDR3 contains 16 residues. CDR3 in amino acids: CASSLSPGTHTGELFF. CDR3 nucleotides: TGTGCCAGCAGTTTATCTCCAGGGACCCATACCGGGGAGCTGTTTTTT.

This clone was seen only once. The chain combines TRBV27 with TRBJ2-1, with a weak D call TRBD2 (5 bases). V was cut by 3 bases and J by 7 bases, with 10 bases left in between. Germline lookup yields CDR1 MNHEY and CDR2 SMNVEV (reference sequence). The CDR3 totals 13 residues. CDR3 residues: CASSLYGENEQFF. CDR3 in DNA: TGTGCCAGCAGTTTGTACGGGGAGAATGAGCAGTTCTTC.

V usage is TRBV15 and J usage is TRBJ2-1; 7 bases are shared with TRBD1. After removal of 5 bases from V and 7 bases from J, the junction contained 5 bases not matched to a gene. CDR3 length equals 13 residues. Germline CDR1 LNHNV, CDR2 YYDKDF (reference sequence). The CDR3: CATSGSGGNEQFF. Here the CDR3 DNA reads TGTGCCACCAGCGGTTCAGGGGGTAATGAGCAGTTCTTC. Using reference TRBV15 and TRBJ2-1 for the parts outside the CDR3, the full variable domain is DAMVIQNPRYQVTQFGKPVTLSCSQTLNHNVMYWYQQKSSQAPKLLFHYYDKDFNNEADTPDNFQSRRPNTSFCFLDIRSPGLGDTAMYLCATSGSGGNEQFFGPGTRLTVL.

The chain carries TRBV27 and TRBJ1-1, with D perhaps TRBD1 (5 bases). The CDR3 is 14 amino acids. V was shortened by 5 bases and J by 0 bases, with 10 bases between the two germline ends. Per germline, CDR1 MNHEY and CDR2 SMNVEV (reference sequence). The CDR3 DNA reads TGTGCCAGCAGTCCGACAGTCATGAACACTGAAGCTTTCTTT. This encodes CASSPTVMNTEAFF.

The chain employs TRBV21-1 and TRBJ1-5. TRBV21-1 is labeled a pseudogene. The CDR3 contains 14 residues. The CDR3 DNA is TGTGCCAGCAGTCAGCCCACCAGCAATCAGCCCCAGCATTTT. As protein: CASSQPTSNQPQHF.

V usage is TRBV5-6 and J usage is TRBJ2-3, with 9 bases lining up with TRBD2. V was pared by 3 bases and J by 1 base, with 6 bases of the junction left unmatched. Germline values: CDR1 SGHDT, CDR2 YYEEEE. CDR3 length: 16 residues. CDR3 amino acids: CASSSWRGGGTDTQYF. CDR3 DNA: TGTGCCAGCAGCTCCTGGCGGGGGGGCGGCACAGATACGCAGTATTTT. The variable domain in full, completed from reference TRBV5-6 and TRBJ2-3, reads DAGVTQSPTHLIKTRGQQVTLRCSPKSGHDTVSWYQQALGQGPQFIFQYYEEEERQRGNFPDRFSGHQFPNYSSELNVNALLLGDSALYLCASSSWRGGGTDTQYFGPGTRLTVL.

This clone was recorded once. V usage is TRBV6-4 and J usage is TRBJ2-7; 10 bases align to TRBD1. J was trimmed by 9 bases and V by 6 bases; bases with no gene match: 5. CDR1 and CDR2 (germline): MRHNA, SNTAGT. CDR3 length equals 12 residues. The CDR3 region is CASRGTGERQYV. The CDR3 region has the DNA TGTGCCAGCAGAGGGACAGGGGAACGGCAGTACGTC.

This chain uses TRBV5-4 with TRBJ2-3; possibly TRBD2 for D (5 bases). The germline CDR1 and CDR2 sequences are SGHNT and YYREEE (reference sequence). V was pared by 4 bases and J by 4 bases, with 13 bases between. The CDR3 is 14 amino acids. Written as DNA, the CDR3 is TGTGCCAGCAGCCTGGGAGTCGAGGCAGATACGCAGTATTTT. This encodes CASSLGVEADTQYF. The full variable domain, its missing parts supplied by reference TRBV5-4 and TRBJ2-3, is ETGVTQSPTHLIKTRGQQVTLRCSSQSGHNTVSWYQQALGQGPQFIFQYYREEENGRGNFPPRFSGLQFPNYSSELNVNALELDDSALYLCASSLGVEADTQYFGPGTRLTVL.

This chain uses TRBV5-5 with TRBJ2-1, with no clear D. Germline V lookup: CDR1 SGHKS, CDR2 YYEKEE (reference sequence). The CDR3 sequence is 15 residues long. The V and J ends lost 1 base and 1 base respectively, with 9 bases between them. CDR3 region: CASSLSWGSYNEQFF. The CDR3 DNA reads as TGTGCCAGCAGCTTGTCATGGGGATCCTACAATGAGCAGTTCTTC.

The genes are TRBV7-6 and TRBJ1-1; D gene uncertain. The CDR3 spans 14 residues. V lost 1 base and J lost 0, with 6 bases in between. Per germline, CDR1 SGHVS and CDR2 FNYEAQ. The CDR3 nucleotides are TGTGCCAGCAGCTTAGACACCATGAACACTGAAGCTTTCTTT. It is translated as CASSLDTMNTEAFF.

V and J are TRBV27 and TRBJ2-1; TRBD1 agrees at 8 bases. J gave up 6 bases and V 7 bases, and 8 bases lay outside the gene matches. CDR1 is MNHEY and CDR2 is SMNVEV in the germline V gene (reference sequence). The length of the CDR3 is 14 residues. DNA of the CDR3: TGTGCCAGCAATACAGGGGGTCTAGGCAATGAGCAGTTCTTC. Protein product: CASNTGGLGNEQFF.

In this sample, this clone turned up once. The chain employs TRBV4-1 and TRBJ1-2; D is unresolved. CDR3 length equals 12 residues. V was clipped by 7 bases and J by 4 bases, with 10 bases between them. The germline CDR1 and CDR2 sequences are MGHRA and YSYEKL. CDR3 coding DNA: TGCGCCAGCAACTACAGTTCCTATGGCTACACCTTC. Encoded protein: CASNYSSYGYTF.

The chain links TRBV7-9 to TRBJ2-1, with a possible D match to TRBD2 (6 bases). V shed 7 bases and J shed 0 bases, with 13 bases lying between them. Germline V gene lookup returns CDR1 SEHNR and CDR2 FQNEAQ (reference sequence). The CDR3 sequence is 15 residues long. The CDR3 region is CASTDSGLSYNEQFF. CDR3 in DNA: TGTGCCAGCACCGATAGCGGCCTCTCCTACAATGAGCAGTTCTTC.

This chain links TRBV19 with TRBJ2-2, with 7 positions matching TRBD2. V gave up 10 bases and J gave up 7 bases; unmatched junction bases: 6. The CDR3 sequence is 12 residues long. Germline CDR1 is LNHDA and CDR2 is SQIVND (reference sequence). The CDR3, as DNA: TGTGCCACGGGGGGTTGGATCGGGGAGCTGTTTTTT. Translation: CATGGWIGELFF.

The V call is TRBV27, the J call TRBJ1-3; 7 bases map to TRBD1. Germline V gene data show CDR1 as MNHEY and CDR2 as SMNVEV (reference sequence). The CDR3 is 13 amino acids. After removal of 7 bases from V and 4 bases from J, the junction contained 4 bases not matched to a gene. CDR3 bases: TGTGCCAGCACCACAGGGGTAGGAAACACCATATATTTT. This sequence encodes CASTTGVGNTIYF.

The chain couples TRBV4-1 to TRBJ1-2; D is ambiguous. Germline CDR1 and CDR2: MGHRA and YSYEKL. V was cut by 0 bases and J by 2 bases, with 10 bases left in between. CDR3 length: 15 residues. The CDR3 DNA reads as TGCGCCAGCAGCCAAGATTGGGCAGCCAACTATGGCTACACCTTC. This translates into CASSQDWAANYGYTF.

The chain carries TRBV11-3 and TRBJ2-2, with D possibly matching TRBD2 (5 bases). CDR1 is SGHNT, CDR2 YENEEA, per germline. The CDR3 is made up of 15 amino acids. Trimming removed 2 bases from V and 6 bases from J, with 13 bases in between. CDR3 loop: CASSLYWGAAGELFF. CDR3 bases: TGTGCCAGCAGCTTATACTGGGGAGCCGCCGGGGAGCTGTTTTTT.

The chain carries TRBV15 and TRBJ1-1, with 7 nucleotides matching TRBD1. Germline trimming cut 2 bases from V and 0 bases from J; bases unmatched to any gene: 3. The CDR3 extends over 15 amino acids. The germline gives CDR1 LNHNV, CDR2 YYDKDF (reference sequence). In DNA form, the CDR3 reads TGTGCCACCAGCAGACTGGGACAGCTGAACACTGAAGCTTTCTTT. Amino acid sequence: CATSRLGQLNTEAFF.

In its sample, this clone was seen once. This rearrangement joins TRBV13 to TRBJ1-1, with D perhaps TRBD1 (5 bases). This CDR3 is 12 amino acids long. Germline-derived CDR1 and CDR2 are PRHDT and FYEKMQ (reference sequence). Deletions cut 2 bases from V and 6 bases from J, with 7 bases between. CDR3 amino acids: CASSLSGAEAFF. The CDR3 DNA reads TGTGCCAGCAGCTTATCGGGGGCTGAAGCTTTCTTT.